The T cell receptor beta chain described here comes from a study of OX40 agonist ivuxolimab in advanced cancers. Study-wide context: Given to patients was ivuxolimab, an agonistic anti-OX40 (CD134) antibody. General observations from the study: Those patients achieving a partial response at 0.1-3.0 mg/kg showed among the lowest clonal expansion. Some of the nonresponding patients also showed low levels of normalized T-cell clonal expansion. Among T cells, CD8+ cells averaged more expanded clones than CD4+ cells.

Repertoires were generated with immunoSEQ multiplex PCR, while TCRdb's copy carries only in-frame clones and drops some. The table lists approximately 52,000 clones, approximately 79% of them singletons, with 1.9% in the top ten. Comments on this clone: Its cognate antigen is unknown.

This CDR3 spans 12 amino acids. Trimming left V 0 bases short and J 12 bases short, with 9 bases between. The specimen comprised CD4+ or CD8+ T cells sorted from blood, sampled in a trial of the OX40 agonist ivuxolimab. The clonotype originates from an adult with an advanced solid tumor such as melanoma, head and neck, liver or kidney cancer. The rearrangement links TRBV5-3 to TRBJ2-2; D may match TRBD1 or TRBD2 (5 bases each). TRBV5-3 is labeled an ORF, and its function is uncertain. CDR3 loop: CARSLGPGQLFF. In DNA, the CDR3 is TGTGCCAGAAGCTTGGGTCCGGGACAGCTGTTTTTT.